What follows are 32 T cell receptor beta chains derived from one specimen sequenced in a study of blood T cell repertoires in COVID-19. The method was immunoSEQ multiplex PCR; TCRdb's version includes in-frame clones alone and lacks a portion of them. This sample has roughly 410,000 clones, with 70% to 90% found just once. The specimen was peripheral blood. The receptors stem from a woman aged 55-70 years with COVID-19, enrolled during active disease.

The J gene is TRBJ1-2, the V gene TRBV7-9; D ambiguous. The CDR3 runs 14 residues. CDR1 and CDR2 (germline): SEHNR, FQNEAQ (reference sequence). The V end was cut by 1 base, the J end by 2 bases, with 8 bases between. CDR3 loop: CASSLEGGNYGYTF. The CDR3 nucleotides read TGTGCCAGCAGCTTAGAGGGCGGGAACTATGGCTACACCTTC.

The chain has TRBV2 and TRBJ2-5; maybe TRBD2 (6 bases). Germline lookup yields CDR1 SNHLY and CDR2 FYNNEI. This CDR3 is built from 15 residues. The ends were cut back, 0 bases at V and 2 bases at J, with 10 bases in the middle. The CDR3 region is CASSEARGRQETQYF. In nucleotides, the CDR3 is TGTGCCAGCAGTGAAGCGCGAGGGAGGCAAGAGACCCAGTACTTC.

This clone came up a few times. This rearrangement joins TRBV9 to TRBJ1-2, with D perhaps matching TRBD1 (6 bases). The germline V and J ends were trimmed by 3 bases and 0 bases, with 24 bases remaining between them. Germline V gene data show CDR1 as SGDLS and CDR2 as YYNGEE. This CDR3 spans 19 amino acids. The CDR3 DNA follows: TGTGCCAGCAGCGCCCAAAGCAGGGGTGCCCTTGGAGCTAACTATGGCTACACCTTC. It encodes CASSAQSRGALGANYGYTF.

This chain uses TRBV5-1 with TRBJ2-5; TRBD2 might be the D (5 bases). The CDR3 runs to 15 residues. Per germline, CDR1 SGHRS and CDR2 YFSETQ. Trimming pared 2 bases from V and 5 bases from J, leaving 16 bases between. The CDR3 sequence: CASSFGPRAVETQYF. The CDR3 DNA follows: TGCGCCAGCAGCTTCGGACCGCGGGCTGTTGAGACCCAGTACTTC.

The chain has TRBV5-1 and TRBJ2-3; 8 nucleotides line up with TRBD1. The germline CDR1 and CDR2 sequences are SGHRS and YFSETQ. This CDR3 is 15 amino acids long. Trimming at V came to 0 bases and at J to 6 bases, leaving 6 bases not matched to a gene. This CDR3 reads CASSLEGRGRDTQYF. As DNA, the CDR3 is TGCGCCAGCAGCTTGGAAGGCAGGGGGCGGGATACGCAGTATTTT.

The V call is TRBV28, the J call TRBJ1-4, with 7 bases identical to TRBD1. The junction had 7 bases not matched to a gene; V was cut back by 4 bases and J by 5 bases. This CDR3 comprises 15 residues. Per germline, CDR1 MDHEN and CDR2 SYDVKM. CDR3 protein: CASSYPGQTNEKLFF. DNA of the CDR3: TGTGCCAGCAGTTATCCGGGACAGACGAATGAAAAACTGTTTTTT.

The chain couples TRBV19 to TRBJ2-3, with D maybe TRBD2 (7 bases). The CDR3 runs to 14 residues. The germline gives CDR1 LNHDA, CDR2 SQIVND (reference sequence). Trimming pared 9 bases from V and 2 bases from J, leaving 15 bases between. The CDR3 protein is CASRGGGNTDTQYF. The CDR3 DNA sequence: TGTGCCAGCAGAGGGGGGGGGAACACAGATACGCAGTATTTT.

The rearrangement joins TRBV30 to TRBJ1-1; no firm D call. Per germline, CDR1 GTSNPN and CDR2 SVGIG (reference sequence). The V gene lost 0 bases and the J gene lost 5 bases, with 16 bases spanning the gap. The CDR3 extends over 15 amino acids. CDR3 protein: CAWSVLGPRRTEAFF. CDR3 in DNA: TGTGCCTGGAGTGTACTTGGGCCGCGACGGACTGAAGCTTTCTTT.

The chain combines TRBV28 with TRBJ2-7, with TRBD1 matching 8 bases. Germline CDR1 MDHEN, CDR2 SYDVKM. Trimming cost V 5 bases and J 5 bases; bases outside gene matches: 11. The CDR3 has 15 amino acids. The CDR3 region is CASSVAGQGRDEQYF. The CDR3 DNA follows: TGTGCCAGCAGTGTAGCCGGACAGGGACGCGACGAGCAGTACTTC.

The gene calls are TRBV23-1 and TRBJ1-5; D may be TRBD1 (6 bases). TRBV23-1 is treated as an ORF (open reading frame) with a function not yet certain. The CDR3 contains 14 residues. V was clipped by 4 bases and J by 6 bases, with 13 bases between them. The CDR3 loop is CASSRRGCRQPQHF. CDR3 nucleotide sequence: TGCGCCAGCAGTCGTAGGGGGTGTCGTCAGCCCCAGCATTTT.

V gene TRBV18 combines with J gene TRBJ1-2; the D is unclear. V dropped 3 bases and J dropped 4 bases, with 15 bases sitting between them. CDR1 and CDR2 (germline): KGHSH, LQKENI. The CDR3 is 15 amino acids. In DNA, the CDR3 is TGTGCCAGCTCACCCGGTCCCCCCACGGGCTATGGCTACACCTTC. Protein: CASSPGPPTGYGYTF.

This clone came up once. This rearrangement joins TRBV11-2 to TRBJ2-7; D perhaps matches TRBD2 (6 bases). The CDR3 extends over 14 amino acids. Trimming removed 5 bases from V and 6 bases from J, with 17 bases in between. Germline CDR1 and CDR2: SGHAT and FQNNGV. CDR3 protein: CASSPAGRRSEQYF. In DNA, the CDR3 is TGTGCCAGCAGCCCCGCAGGGAGGAGGTCCGAGCAGTACTTC.

The chain links TRBV5-1 to TRBJ2-5; D may be TRBD1 (7 bases). Looked up from germline, CDR1 is SGHRS and CDR2 is YFSETQ. CDR3 size: 14 residues. Between the trimmed V and J ends, which lost 4 bases and 5 bases, there was a span of 15 bases. The DNA for the CDR3 is TGCGCCAGCAGCCCCCGGGCAGGGGGGGAGACCCAGTACTTC. Protein sequence: CASSPRAGGETQYF.

This clone has just one count. The chain links TRBV5-1 to TRBJ1-2; possibly TRBD1 for D (5 bases). The V gene lost 3 bases and the J gene lost 4 bases, with 16 bases spanning the gap. In germline, CDR1 is SGHRS, CDR2 YFSETQ. The CDR3 has 15 residues. CDR3 in DNA: TGCGCCAGCAGCTGGGGGGAGGCGGCATCCTATGGCTACACCTTC. Translated, it gives CASSWGEAASYGYTF.

This chain uses TRBV3-1 (or the pseudogene TRBV3-2) with TRBJ1-5; 8 nucleotides agree with TRBD1. This CDR3 is 15 amino acids long. Trimming removed 5 bases from V and 2 bases from J; junction bases left unmatched: 5. Germline V gene data show CDR1 as LGHDT and CDR2 as YNNKEL (reference sequence). The CDR3 sequence is CASSLSDRGNQPQHF. The CDR3 nucleotides are TGTGCCAGCAGCTTGTCGGACAGGGGCAATCAGCCCCAGCATTTT.

The chain carries TRBV5-1 and TRBJ2-1; tentatively, D is TRBD2 (6 bases). CDR3 length: 18 residues. The germline V and J ends were trimmed by 0 bases and 2 bases, with 18 bases remaining between them. Germline assignment: CDR1 SGHRS and CDR2 YFSETQ. The CDR3 coding sequence is TGCGCCAGCAGCTTGGTGGTCGGTCGGGGGTCAGCCTACAATGAGCAGTTCTTC. Its translation is CASSLVVGRGSAYNEQFF. Variable domain in full (rest from reference TRBV5-1 and TRBJ2-1): KAGVTQTPRYLIKTRGQQVTLSCSPISGHRSVSWYQQTPGQGLQFLFEYFSETQRNKGNFPGRFSGRQFSNSRSEMNVSTLELGDSALYLCASSLVVGRGSAYNEQFFGPGTRLTVL.

This sequence joins TRBV5-4 and TRBJ2-5; 8 nucleotides match TRBD2. With V trimmed by 4 bases and J by 5 bases, 13 bases remained unmatched. Germline CDR1 is SGHNT and CDR2 is YYREEE (reference sequence). The CDR3 is 16 residues long. The CDR3 coding sequence is TGTGCCAGCAGCACGAGGCGGGGGGAACTGGGGGAGACCCAGTACTTC. Protein sequence: CASSTRRGELGETQYF.

The chain has TRBV29-1 and TRBJ1-1; the match to TRBD1 covers 7 bases. V dropped 7 bases and J dropped 1; count of bases not matched to a gene: 6. The CDR3 totals 13 residues. Germline V gives CDR1 SQVTM, CDR2 ANQGSEA. As DNA, the CDR3 is TGCAGCGGTAGACAGGGCCGGAACACTGAAGCTTTCTTT. Its translation is CSGRQGRNTEAFF. The entire variable domain, with the rest obtained from reference TRBV29-1 and TRBJ1-1, is as follows: SAVISQKPSRDICQRGTSLTIQCQVDSQVTMMFWYRQQPGQSLTLIATANQGSEATYESGFVIDKFPISRPNLTFSTLTVSNMSPEDSSIYLCSGRQGRNTEAFFGQGTRLTVV.

This clone was counted a single time. The V and J genes are TRBV3-1 (or the pseudogene TRBV3-2) and TRBJ1-2, with TRBD1 as a possible D gene (5 bases). Germline V gives CDR1 LGHDT, CDR2 YNNKEL (reference sequence). CDR3 length: 16 residues. V was shortened by 1 base and J by 4 bases, with 16 bases between the two germline ends. The DNA of the CDR3 is TGTGCCAGCAGCCAAGGAGGGGAGGGACGAACCTATGGCTACACCTTC. Translating it yields CASSQGGEGRTYGYTF.

The V and J genes are TRBV19 and TRBJ2-2, with 7 bases identical to TRBD1. Germline CDR1 LNHDA, CDR2 SQIVND (reference sequence). The CDR3 contains 17 residues. The J segment lost 5 bases and the V segment lost 6 bases, leaving 15 bases of the junction unmatched. The CDR3 region has the DNA TGTGCCAGTAGCCCGGGACAGCGTTACTTGGGTACCGGGGAGCTGTTTTTT. Translation: CASSPGQRYLGTGELFF.

The chain couples TRBV7-2 to TRBJ2-1; D is perhaps TRBD2 (7 bases). Trimming shortened V by 1 base and J by 7 bases, and 14 bases separated the two germline ends. The V gene's germline CDR1 is SGHTA and CDR2 FQGNSA. This CDR3 spans 15 amino acids. The chain's CDR3 is CASSLGRGARNEQFF. DNA for the CDR3: TGTGCCAGCAGCTTAGGTCGGGGGGCACGGAATGAGCAGTTCTTC.

This chain uses TRBV7-2 with TRBJ1-5; the D gene is possibly TRBD1 (5 bases). V lost 2 bases and J 2 bases, leaving 13 bases between the germline ends. This CDR3 has 16 residues. Germline values: CDR1 SGHTA, CDR2 FQGNSA. CDR3 in amino acids: CASSLRPDIRNQPQHF. The CDR3 DNA sequence: TGTGCCAGCAGCTTACGGCCGGACATCCGCAATCAGCCCCAGCATTTT.

The rearrangement joins TRBV5-1 to TRBJ1-1; 8 bases align to TRBD1. Trimming at V came to 4 bases and at J to 6 bases, leaving 11 bases not matched to a gene. Germline CDR1 SGHRS, CDR2 YFSETQ. This CDR3 region has 15 residues. CDR3 region: CASSAGQGGFAEAFF. The CDR3 DNA follows: TGCGCCAGCAGCGCCGGACAGGGAGGCTTTGCTGAAGCTTTCTTT.

The genes are TRBV2 and TRBJ1-2; D gene uncertain. In germline, CDR1 is SNHLY, CDR2 FYNNEI. The CDR3 covers 13 residues. Trimming took 2 bases from V and 8 from J, leaving 12 bases between them. CDR3 coding DNA: TGTGCCAGCAGTGAACGGGAACGTAGGGGCTACACCTTC. This gives the protein CASSERERRGYTF.

V is TRBV15 and J is TRBJ2-3; 9 positions match TRBD1. This CDR3 is built from 14 residues. V was pared by 4 bases and J by 6 bases, with 5 bases of the junction left unmatched. CDR1 is LNHNV and CDR2 is YYDKDF in the germline V gene (reference sequence). This chain's CDR3 is CATSTRTGDDTQYF. The CDR3 nucleotides read TGTGCCACCAGCACCCGGACAGGGGATGATACGCAGTATTTT.

This sequence joins TRBV3-1 (or the pseudogene TRBV3-2) and TRBJ2-1, with a possible D match to TRBD2 (7 bases). The CDR3 has 15 residues. V dropped 4 bases and J dropped 5 bases, with 15 bases sitting between them. Germline CDR1 is LGHDT and CDR2 is YNNKEL (reference sequence). The CDR3: CASSLPTGGHNEQFF. The CDR3 nucleotides read TGTGCCAGCAGCCTCCCGACGGGGGGCCACAATGAGCAGTTCTTC.

The CDR3 sequence is CASSQDLKPLGYTF. CDR3 DNA sequence: TGTGCCAGCAGCCAAGATCTAAAACCCCTTGGCTACACCTTC. The rearrangement joins TRBV3-1 (or the pseudogene TRBV3-2) to TRBJ1-2; no clear D. The CDR3 has 14 amino acids. Per germline, CDR1 LGHDT and CDR2 YNNKEL (reference sequence). Trimming left V 0 bases short and J 7 bases short, with 12 bases between.

This clone was counted a single time. This chain uses TRBV5-1 with TRBJ1-6, with D possibly TRBD1 on 6 matching bases. This CDR3 spans 15 amino acids. Germline values: CDR1 SGHRS, CDR2 YFSETQ. The V end was cut by 4 bases, the J end by 7 bases, with 15 bases between. Here the CDR3 DNA reads TGCGCCAGCAGCCCTAAAACAGGGTACAATTCACCCCTCCACTTT. Protein sequence: CASSPKTGYNSPLHF.

The CDR3 sequence is CASSFEAAVSGNTIYF. In nucleotides, the CDR3 is TGCGCCAGCAGCTTTGAGGCGGCCGTATCTGGAAACACCATATATTTT. This chain connects TRBV5-1 to TRBJ1-3, with no clear D. The V gene lost 2 bases and the J gene lost 1 base, with 13 bases spanning the gap. From germline, CDR1 is SGHRS and CDR2 YFSETQ. The CDR3 consists of 16 residues.

The V and J genes are TRBV15 and TRBJ1-5; TRBD1 is a possible D gene (5 bases). This CDR3 has 17 residues. Looked up from germline, CDR1 is LNHNV and CDR2 is YYDKDF (reference sequence). The V and J ends lost 0 bases and 3 bases respectively, with 15 bases between them. The CDR3 sequence is CATSRDSDILNNQPQHF. DNA of the CDR3: TGTGCCACCAGCAGAGATTCGGACATACTTAACAATCAGCCCCAGCATTTT.

This chain connects TRBV29-1 to TRBJ2-7, with TRBD2 as a possible D gene (5 bases). Trimming took 7 bases from V and 2 from J, leaving 18 bases between them. CDR1 SQVTM and CDR2 ANQGSEA come from the germline V gene. CDR3 length equals 14 residues. The CDR3 region is CSAGGGGGTYEQYF. As DNA, the CDR3 is TGCAGCGCTGGAGGCGGCGGCGGTACCTACGAGCAGTACTTC.

CDR3 region: CASRPQGVMNEKLFF. CDR3 coding DNA: TGTGCCAGCAGACCTCAGGGGGTTATGAATGAAAAACTGTTTTTT. The chain joins TRBV6-5 to TRBJ1-4; 7 nucleotides match TRBD1. The CDR3 spans 15 residues. The germline gives CDR1 MNHEY, CDR2 SVGAGI. V gave up 6 bases and J gave up 5 bases; unmatched junction bases: 9.